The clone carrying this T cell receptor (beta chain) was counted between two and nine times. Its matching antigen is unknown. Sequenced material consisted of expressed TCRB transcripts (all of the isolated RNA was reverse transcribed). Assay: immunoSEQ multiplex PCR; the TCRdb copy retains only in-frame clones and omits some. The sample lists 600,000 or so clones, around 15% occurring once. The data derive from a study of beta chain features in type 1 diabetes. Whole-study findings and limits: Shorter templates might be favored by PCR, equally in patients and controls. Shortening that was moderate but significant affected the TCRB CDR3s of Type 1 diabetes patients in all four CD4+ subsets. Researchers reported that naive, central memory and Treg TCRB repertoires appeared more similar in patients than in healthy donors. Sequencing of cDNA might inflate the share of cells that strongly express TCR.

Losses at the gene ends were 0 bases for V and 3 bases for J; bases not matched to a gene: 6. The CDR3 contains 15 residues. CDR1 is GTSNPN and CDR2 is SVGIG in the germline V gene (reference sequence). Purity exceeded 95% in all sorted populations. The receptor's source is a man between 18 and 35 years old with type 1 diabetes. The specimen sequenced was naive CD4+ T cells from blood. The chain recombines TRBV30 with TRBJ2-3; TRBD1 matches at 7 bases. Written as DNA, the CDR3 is TGTGCCTGGAGTGTAGACAGGGTGGCTACAGATACGCAGTATTTT. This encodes CAWSVDRVATDTQYF.